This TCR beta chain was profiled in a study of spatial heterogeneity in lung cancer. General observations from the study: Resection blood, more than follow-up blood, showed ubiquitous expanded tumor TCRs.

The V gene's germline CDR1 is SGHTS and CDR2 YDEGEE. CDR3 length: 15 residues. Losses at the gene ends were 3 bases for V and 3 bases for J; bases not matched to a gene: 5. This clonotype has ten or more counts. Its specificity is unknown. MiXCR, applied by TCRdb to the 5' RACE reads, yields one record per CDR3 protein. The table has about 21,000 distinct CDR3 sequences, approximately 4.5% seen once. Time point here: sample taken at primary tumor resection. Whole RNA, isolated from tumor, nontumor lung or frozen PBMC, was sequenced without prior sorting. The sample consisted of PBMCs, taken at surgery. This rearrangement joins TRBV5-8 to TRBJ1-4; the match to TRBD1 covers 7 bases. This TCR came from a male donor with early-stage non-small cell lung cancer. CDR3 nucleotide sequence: TGTGCCAGCAGCTCCAACAGGGGAGCTAATGAAAAACTGTTTTTT. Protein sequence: CASSSNRGANEKLFF.